These 14 T cell receptor beta chains originate from one sample sequenced in a study of radiotherapy plus CTLA-4 blockade in lung cancer. Sequenced by immunoSEQ multiplex PCR; TCRdb stores in-frame clones only, minus some. Of 40,000 to 45,000 clones in the sample, approximately 70% were seen once. Sequencing was performed on peripheral blood, taken from a patient treated with radiotherapy plus ipilimumab. These receptors originate from a human donor with non-small cell lung cancer who had stable disease on radiotherapy plus ipilimumab.

In its sample, this clone was seen once. V and J are TRBV5-1 and TRBJ2-1, with TRBD2 identical over 8 bases. Losses at the gene ends were 0 bases for V and 1 base for J; bases not matched to a gene: 3. The CDR3 runs to 16 residues. Germline CDR1 SGHRS, CDR2 YFSETQ. The CDR3 loop is CASSLDGGGSYNEQFF. CDR3 nucleotides: TGCGCCAGCAGCTTGGACGGGGGGGGTTCCTACAATGAGCAGTTCTTC. The full variable domain, rest sourced from reference TRBV5-1 and TRBJ2-1, is KAGVTQTPRYLIKTRGQQVTLSCSPISGHRSVSWYQQTPGQGLQFLFEYFSETQRNKGNFPGRFSGRQFSNSRSEMNVSTLELGDSALYLCASSLDGGGSYNEQFFGPGTRLTVL.

This sequence joins TRBV18 and TRBJ2-3; D is ambiguous. The CDR3 consists of 11 residues. V shed 3 bases and J shed 5 bases, with 3 bases lying between them. In germline, CDR1 is KGHSH, CDR2 LQKENI. CDR3 DNA sequence: TGTGCCAGCTCACCCATAGATACGCAGTATTTT. Protein product: CASSPIDTQYF.

CDR3: CASSWGPTYEQYF. The DNA for the CDR3 is TGTGCCAGTAGTTGGGGCCCCACCTACGAGCAGTACTTC. This sequence joins TRBV19 and TRBJ2-7; maybe TRBD1 (5 bases). Germline V gives CDR1 LNHDA, CDR2 SQIVND (reference sequence). CDR3 size: 13 residues. V lost 5 bases and J lost 2, with 10 bases in between.

V usage is TRBV6-1 and J usage is TRBJ2-5; TRBD1 aligns across 7 bases. Germline assignment: CDR1 MNHNS and CDR2 SASEGT. The ends lost 6 bases at V and 2 bases at J; junction bases unmatched: 9. The CDR3 sequence is 15 residues long. The CDR3 reads CASRGRQGPQETQYF. CDR3 nucleotides: TGTGCCAGCAGGGGACGACAGGGACCGCAAGAGACCCAGTACTTC.

The chain has TRBV27 and TRBJ1-1; D unclear. With 0 bases removed from V and 5 bases from J, the gap between germline ends came to 10 bases. Germline V lookup: CDR1 MNHEY, CDR2 SMNVEV (reference sequence). This CDR3 comprises 14 residues. CDR3 amino acids: CASSLSAPRTEAFF. The CDR3 bases are TGTGCCAGCAGTTTATCGGCACCGAGGACTGAAGCTTTCTTT.

The chain is built from TRBV18 and TRBJ2-7; TRBD1 agrees at 12 bases. The germline gives CDR1 KGHSH, CDR2 LQKENI. The CDR3 runs 16 residues. Losses at the gene ends were 6 bases for V and 3 bases for J; bases not matched to a gene: 9. The CDR3 coding sequence is TGTGCCAGCTCCCAACCGGGACAGGGGGCAGACTACGAGCAGTACTTC. Translated, it gives CASSQPGQGADYEQYF.

The chain combines TRBV5-1 with TRBJ2-5, with 10 bases lining up with TRBD1. The CDR3 runs 16 residues. V lost 4 bases to trimming and J lost 5 bases; unmatched junction nucleotides: 11. The germline CDR1 and CDR2 sequences are SGHRS and YFSETQ. CDR3 sequence: CASSRLGQGGGETQYF. CDR3 coding DNA: TGCGCCAGCAGCCGATTAGGACAGGGGGGTGGGGAGACCCAGTACTTC.

The chain uses TRBV30 and TRBJ2-1, with D unclear. The CDR3 spans 12 residues. Between the trimmed V and J ends, which lost 1 base and 4 bases, there was a span of 5 bases. Germline loops: CDR1 GTSNPN, CDR2 SVGIG (reference sequence). The CDR3 nucleotides read TGTGCCTGGAGTGGGCAGTACAATGAGCAGTTCTTC. This sequence encodes CAWSGQYNEQFF.

This clone was counted once. The gene calls are TRBV29-1 and TRBJ2-7; TRBD1 agrees at 10 bases. Losses at the gene ends were 6 bases for V and 6 bases for J; bases not matched to a gene: 8. The CDR3 length is 13 residues. The germline gives CDR1 SQVTM, CDR2 ANQGSEA. CDR3 protein: CSVGRGQGSEQYF. CDR3 bases: TGCAGCGTGGGAAGGGGACAGGGGAGCGAGCAGTACTTC.

The chain uses TRBV15 and TRBJ1-3; D is possibly TRBD1 (5 bases). CDR1 LNHNV and CDR2 YYDKDF come from the germline V gene (reference sequence). This CDR3 has 16 residues. Trimming stripped 1 base from V and 2 bases from J, with 12 bases between. The CDR3 loop is CATSRAVGHAGNTIYF. The CDR3 DNA follows: TGTGCCACCAGCAGAGCCGTAGGACATGCTGGAAACACCATATATTTT.

Notes on this clone: One end of the junction is discordant with germline, which a read error may explain. The chain employs TRBV6-5 and TRBJ1-2; 8 bases align to TRBD1. The CDR3 totals 13 residues. Germline V gene lookup returns CDR1 MNHEY and CDR2 SVGAGI. The CDR3 here is CASSPGQGYDYTF. Here the CDR3 DNA reads TGTGCCAGCAGTCCAGGACAGGGCTATGACTACACCTTC.

The genes are TRBV11-2 and TRBJ1-2; no reliable D call. The CDR3 sequence is 15 residues long. The V end lost 5 bases, the J end lost 5 bases, and 18 bases lay between the germline ends. CDR1 is SGHAT, CDR2 FQNNGV, per germline. The CDR3 sequence: CASSADPASGYGYTF. CDR3 nucleotide sequence: TGTGCCAGCAGCGCAGACCCAGCCTCGGGGTATGGCTACACCTTC.

This clone is labeled as medium-sized (0.01 to 0.1%). The genes are TRBV7-8 and TRBJ2-7, with 11 bases matching TRBD1. After removal of 3 bases from V and 5 bases from J, the junction contained 6 bases not matched to a gene. This CDR3 is 15 amino acids long. Germline V gene data show CDR1 as SGHVS and CDR2 as FQNEAQ. CDR3 sequence reads: CASSFRDRGINEQYF. The DNA of the CDR3 is TGTGCCAGCAGCTTCCGGGACAGGGGGATCAACGAGCAGTACTTC.

This chain uses TRBV7-9 with TRBJ2-3, with D possibly being TRBD2 (5 bases). Looked up from germline, CDR1 is SEHNR and CDR2 is FQNEAQ (reference sequence). CDR3 length equals 16 residues. V was trimmed by 7 bases and J by 3 bases, leaving 20 bases between them. In nucleotides, the CDR3 is TGTGCCAGCATCAGGAACCGGGTACTAGATACAGATACGCAGTATTTT. Protein product: CASIRNRVLDTDTQYF.